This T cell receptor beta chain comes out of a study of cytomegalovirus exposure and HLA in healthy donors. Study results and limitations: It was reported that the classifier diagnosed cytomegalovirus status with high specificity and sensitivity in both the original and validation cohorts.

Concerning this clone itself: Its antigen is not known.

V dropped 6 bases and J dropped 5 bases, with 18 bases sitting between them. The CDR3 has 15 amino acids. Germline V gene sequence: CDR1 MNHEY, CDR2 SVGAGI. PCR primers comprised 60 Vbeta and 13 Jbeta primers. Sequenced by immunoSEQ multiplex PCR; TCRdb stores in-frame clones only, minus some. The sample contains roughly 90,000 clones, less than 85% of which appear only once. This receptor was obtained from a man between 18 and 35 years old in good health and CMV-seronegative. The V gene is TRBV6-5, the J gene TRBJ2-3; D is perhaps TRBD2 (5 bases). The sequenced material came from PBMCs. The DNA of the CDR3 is TGTGCCAGCAGCCCCGCGCGGGTGTTTATAGATACGCAGTATTTT. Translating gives CASSPARVFIDTQYF.